This TCR beta chain originates from a study of T cell responses to AZD1222 COVID-19 vaccine. Study results and caveats: Repertoires in all cases were sampled only once the peak T cell response had passed. Distributed over spike, vaccine-associated CD4 TCRs predominated at 160-218 and 743-854. Nearly half of the spike-specific TCRs reportedly recognize variant regions that carry no mutations. There were mostly white British donors and more females than males, and clonal diversity was possibly underestimated.

Here immunoSEQ multiplex PCR was the method, and the copy in TCRdb shows in-frame clones only, minus some. The table includes around 130,000 clones, roughly 88% detected once. Germline CDR1 reads MNHNY; CDR2 reads SVGAGI (reference sequence). CDR3 length equals 16 residues. The V and J ends lost 5 bases and 7 bases, in that order; junction bases with no gene match: 12. Worth noting for this clone: Its antigen is unidentified.

This specimen was peripheral blood, taken on day 0 of AZD1222 vaccination. The source of this sequence is an adult in good health. V usage is TRBV6-6 and J usage is TRBJ2-1, with 9 bases aligning to TRBD2. The CDR3 DNA reads TGTGCCAGCAGTCGCTCGGCGGGAGGGCCCTCAAATGAGCAGTTCTTC. Residues: CASSRSAGGPSNEQFF.